The 14 T cell receptor beta chains listed next were all sequenced from one sample in a study of coeliac disease. Only in-frame clones appear in the TCRdb table, and some are missing; sequencing was by immunoSEQ multiplex PCR. Of roughly 970 clones listed, roughly 70% are singletons. Source material: intraepithelial lymphocytes from the gut. The receptors here all came from a human donor without celiac disease.

This chain links TRBV4-3 with TRBJ2-1; D perhaps matches TRBD2 (5 bases). V was cut by 0 bases and J by 4 bases, with 10 bases left in between. Germline V gene data show CDR1 as LGHNA and CDR2 as YSLEER. The CDR3 spans 15 residues. CDR3 sequence: CASSQERALYNEQFF. The CDR3 DNA follows: TGCGCCAGCAGCCAAGAGCGGGCCTTATACAATGAGCAGTTCTTC.

Concerning this clone: One end of the junction varies from germline; a read error may be responsible. The sample has other DNA sequences that encode this CDR3 too. The V gene is TRBV13, the J gene TRBJ2-6, with no clear D. Germline lookup yields CDR1 PRHDT and CDR2 FYEKMQ (reference sequence). The CDR3 sequence is 16 residues long. The CDR3 protein is CASRASYNSGANVLTF. CDR3 DNA sequence: TGTGCCAGCAGAGCTAGTTACAACTCTGGAGCCAACGTCCTGACTTTC.

The gene calls are TRBV6-5 and TRBJ1-1; TRBD1 matches 8 bases. The CDR3 consists of 14 residues. Germline loops: CDR1 MNHEY, CDR2 SVGAGI. V was pared by 6 bases and J by 1 base, with 4 bases of the junction left unmatched. CDR3 in amino acids: CASRYGTGNTEAFF. CDR3 DNA: TGTGCCAGCAGATACGGGACAGGGAACACTGAAGCTTTCTTT.

The chain carries TRBV5-1 and TRBJ2-2, with TRBD1 identical over 9 bases. Unmatched junction bases numbered 13, after V lost 2 bases and J lost 8 bases. This CDR3 is built from 17 residues. CDR1 and CDR2 (germline): SGHRS, YFSETQ. The CDR3 reads CASSLGTGPPSLGELFF. The CDR3 nucleotides are TGCGCCAGCAGCTTAGGGACAGGGCCTCCCAGTCTAGGGGAGCTGTTTTTT.

This chain uses TRBV27 with TRBJ2-5; D remains ambiguous. This CDR3 is 15 amino acids long. CDR1 is MNHEY and CDR2 is SMNVEV in the germline V gene (reference sequence). V was trimmed by 0 bases and J by 2 bases, leaving 10 bases between them. The CDR3 DNA reads TGTGCCAGCAGTTTATCGGCGGCCGGACAAGAGACCCAGTACTTC. Amino acid sequence: CASSLSAAGQETQYF.

As to this clone: The junction and the germline gene differ at one end; a read error may be behind it. The gene calls are TRBV7-7 and TRBJ2-5; 7 bases agree with TRBD1. Germline V gene lookup returns CDR1 SSHAT and CDR2 FNYEAQ (reference sequence). The CDR3 spans 15 residues. Here the CDR3 DNA reads TGTGCTAGCAGCCTCTCAAAGGGGGCACAAGAGACCCAGTACTTC. Its translation: CASSLSKGAQETQYF.

V is TRBV7-2 and J is TRBJ2-5, with unresolved D. This CDR3 comprises 14 residues. Germline CDR1 and CDR2: SGHTA and FQGNSA. Trimming shortened V by 3 bases and J by 5 bases, and 13 bases separated the two germline ends. CDR3 in amino acids: CASSLNLGVETQYF. Here the CDR3 DNA reads TGTGCCAGCAGCTTGAATCTAGGAGTGGAGACCCAGTACTTC.

The chain is built from TRBV27 and TRBJ1-6, with TRBD1 matching over 9 bases. The V segment lost 3 bases and the J segment 9 bases; nucleotides outside the gene matches: 0. The germline V gene encodes CDR1 MNHEY and CDR2 SMNVEV (reference sequence). This CDR3 contains 13 residues. CDR3 DNA sequence: TGTGCCAGCAGTTTGACAGGGGGTTCACCCCTCCACTTT. Its protein is CASSLTGGSPLHF.

This clone came up once. V is TRBV10-3 and J is TRBJ2-2, with 10 bases lining up with TRBD2. CDR3 length equals 18 residues. Germline loops: CDR1 ENHRY, CDR2 SYGVKD. V shed 2 bases and J 8 bases; nucleotides not matched to a gene: 14. CDR3 amino acids: CAISEGVSGGPRTGELFF. The CDR3 bases are TGTGCCATCAGTGAGGGGGTTAGCGGGGGGCCACGGACTGGGGAGCTGTTTTTT.

V usage is TRBV7-9 and J usage is TRBJ2-7; D call uncertain. The CDR3 runs to 11 residues. The ends were cut back, 4 bases at V and 7 bases at J, with 8 bases in the middle. Germline V gives CDR1 SEHNR, CDR2 FQNEAQ (reference sequence). In nucleotides, the CDR3 is TGTGCCAGCAGCTCCTTTATGGAGCAGTACTTC. This codes for CASSSFMEQYF.

This clone occurred once. This chain links TRBV4-3 with TRBJ1-2; D is ambiguous. Germline V CDR1 and CDR2: LGHNA, YSLEER. V lost 0 bases and J 4 bases, leaving 15 bases between the germline ends. The CDR3 contains 16 residues. The CDR3 region has the DNA TGCGCCAGCAGCCAAGATCGGGAAGGCCCTATCTATGGCTACACCTTC. This encodes CASSQDREGPIYGYTF.

The V call is TRBV2, the J call TRBJ1-6, with TRBD1 matching over 12 bases. CDR3 size: 18 residues. Germline assignment: CDR1 SNHLY and CDR2 FYNNEI. The V gene end was trimmed by 2 bases and the J gene end by 4 bases; junction bases not matched to a gene: 6. As DNA, the CDR3 is TGTGCCAGCAGTGAATACGGGACAGGGGGCGGGTATAATTCACCCCTCCACTTT. It encodes CASSEYGTGGGYNSPLHF. The variable domain in full, completed from reference TRBV2 and TRBJ1-6, reads EPEVTQTPSHQVTQMGQEVILRCVPISNHLYFYWYRQILGQKVEFLVSFYNNEISEKSEIFDDQFSVERPDGSNFTLKIRSTKLEDSAMYFCASSEYGTGGGYNSPLHFGNGTRLTVT.

CDR3 sequence: CASSSAPWTSGLKETQYF. CDR3 nucleotide sequence: TGTGCCAGCAGCTCGGCCCCATGGACTAGCGGGCTGAAAGAGACCCAGTACTTC. The chain is built from TRBV5-8 and TRBJ2-5; TRBD2 matches at 11 bases. Germline V gene lookup returns CDR1 SGHTS and CDR2 YDEGEE. The CDR3 has 18 amino acids. With 3 bases clipped from V and 3 bases from J, the junction kept 13 bases outside the gene matches.

The chain joins TRBV19 to TRBJ2-7; TRBD1 matches 9 bases. There are 15 residues in the CDR3. Germline-derived CDR1 and CDR2 are LNHDA and SQIVND (reference sequence). Trimming cost V 1 base and J 4 bases; bases outside gene matches: 5. The CDR3 DNA sequence: TGTGCCAGTAGTATAGCGGTGACAGGGGGATACGAGCAGTACTTC. This encodes CASSIAVTGGYEQYF.